The 14 T cell receptor beta chains given below trace back to one sample, sequenced in a study of blood T cell repertoires in COVID-19. The assay was immunoSEQ multiplex PCR, and TCRdb's table has in-frame clones only and misses some. This sample has 86,000 or so clones; around four fifths occur once, and the top ten carry approximately 11%. The sequenced sample was peripheral blood. The receptors stem from a man aged 65 to 85 with acute or convalescent COVID-19.

The chain links TRBV3-1 (or the pseudogene TRBV3-2) to TRBJ2-1, with D tentatively TRBD2 (5 bases). V gave up 3 bases and J gave up 0 bases, with 12 bases separating them. The CDR3 is made up of 16 amino acids. The germline CDR1 and CDR2 sequences are LGHDT and YNNKEL (reference sequence). CDR3 nucleotide sequence: TGTGCCAGCAGCCAGATCACGGGGAGCTCCTACAATGAGCAGTTCTTC. Translated: CASSQITGSSYNEQFF.

The gene calls are TRBV5-1 and TRBJ1-1; D gene uncertain. Trimming left V 3 bases short and J 1 base short, with 7 bases between. Germline V CDR1 and CDR2: SGHRS, YFSETQ. CDR3 size: 13 residues. The CDR3 DNA follows: TGCGCCAGCAGCTATAGCGGGAACACTGAAGCTTTCTTT. It yields the protein CASSYSGNTEAFF.

Note on this clone: An end of the junction differs from the germline gene, which may be a read error. The rearrangement joins TRBV18 to TRBJ2-5; 12 bases line up with TRBD2. CDR3 length equals 16 residues. Germline lookup yields CDR1 KGHSH and CDR2 LQKENI. CDR3 DNA sequence: TGTGCCAGCTCACCGAGGACTAGCGGGGTACAAGGGACCCAGTACTTC. It specifies CASSPRTSGVQGTQYF.

This clone came up once. The chain recombines TRBV2 with TRBJ1-6, with 8 bases fitting TRBD1. Per germline, CDR1 SNHLY and CDR2 FYNNEI. The trim removed 6 bases at V and 9 bases at J, leaving 19 bases unmatched. The CDR3 loop spans 18 amino acids. CDR3 bases: TGTGCCAGCAGCCCGAATCCGACAGGGGCCAACCGCGGTTCACCCCTCCACTTT. Its protein is CASSPNPTGANRGSPLHF.

V is TRBV29-1 and J is TRBJ1-2, with D tentatively TRBD1 (5 bases). The CDR3 contains 14 residues. CDR1 is SQVTM, CDR2 ANQGSEA, per germline. V shed 0 bases and J shed 6 bases, with 14 bases lying between them. CDR3 region: CSVEDPRVRDGYTF. The CDR3 DNA reads as TGCAGCGTTGAAGATCCCAGGGTAAGAGATGGCTACACCTTC.

For this clone: At one end the junction does not follow the germline gene, possibly because of a read error. V usage is TRBV7-2 and J usage is TRBJ2-6; D uncertain. Germline-derived CDR1 and CDR2 are SGHTA and FQGNSA. CDR3 length: 13 residues. CDR3 sequence (DNA): TGTGGCAGCACGGTTACTGGGGCCAACGTCCTGACTTTC. Protein: CGSTVTGANVLTF.

This rearrangement joins TRBV2 to TRBJ2-7, with a weak D call TRBD1 (6 bases). V dropped 4 bases and J dropped 1 base, with 20 bases sitting between them. The CDR3 is made up of 17 amino acids. Germline CDR1 reads SNHLY; CDR2 reads FYNNEI. The DNA of the CDR3 is TGTGCCAGCAGTGTATTCATTAGTGCAGGGGTATCCTACGAGCAGTACTTC. It specifies CASSVFISAGVSYEQYF.

The gene calls are TRBV7-9 and TRBJ1-5; no clear D. V shed 0 bases and J shed 1 base, with 7 bases lying between them. This CDR3 comprises 15 residues. Per the germline V gene, CDR1 is SEHNR and CDR2 is FQNEAQ (reference sequence). CDR3 coding DNA: TGTGCCAGCAGCTTAGCGGGCGCAAGCAATCAGCCCCAGCATTTT. Protein sequence: CASSLAGASNQPQHF.

This chain connects TRBV6-5 to TRBJ2-1, with TRBD2 matching over 14 bases. Losses at the gene ends were 10 bases for V and 6 bases for J; bases not matched to a gene: 5. CDR1 and CDR2 from the germline V gene are MNHEY and SVGAGI. The CDR3 runs to 14 residues. CDR3 sequence reads: CAISTSGGVNEQFF. The CDR3 DNA reads TGTGCCATATCGACTAGCGGGGGGGTCAATGAGCAGTTCTTC.

V gene TRBV2 combines with J gene TRBJ2-5, with a tentative D call TRBD1 (5 bases). V dropped 6 bases and J dropped 5 bases, with 10 bases sitting between them. The germline V gene encodes CDR1 SNHLY and CDR2 FYNNEI. CDR3 length equals 12 residues. CDR3 DNA sequence: TGTGCCAGCAGAGGGGATTGGGAGACCCAGTACTTC. Translated, it gives CASRGDWETQYF.

This sequence joins TRBV5-1 and TRBJ1-1; 7 bases are shared with TRBD1. J lost 2 bases, V lost 4 bases, and 5 bases had no gene match. CDR3 size: 14 residues. Germline V gene data show CDR1 as SGHRS and CDR2 as YFSETQ. CDR3 loop: CASSGGQLNTEAFF. In nucleotides, the CDR3 is TGCGCCAGCAGCGGGGGACAGCTAAACACTGAAGCTTTCTTT.

The rearrangement joins TRBV6-5 to TRBJ2-5, with D tentatively TRBD1 (6 bases). The CDR3 is 13 residues long. The V gene's germline CDR1 is MNHEY and CDR2 SVGAGI. The V and J ends lost 8 bases and 5 bases respectively, with 15 bases between them. CDR3 loop: CASSLGRGETQYF. CDR3 DNA: TGTGCCAGCTCCTTGGGAAGGGGGGAGACCCAGTACTTC.

This clone was detected once. The genes are TRBV28 and TRBJ2-2; a possible D gene is TRBD1 (7 bases). V lost 2 bases, J lost 13 bases, and 23 bases lay in between. The CDR3 consists of 16 residues. Germline-derived CDR1 and CDR2 are MDHEN and SYDVKM. The CDR3 sequence: CASSLIVAGGNWGLFF. The CDR3 bases are TGTGCCAGCAGTTTAATCGTCGCAGGGGGGAATTGGGGGCTGTTTTTT.

V is TRBV2 and J is TRBJ1-2, with unresolved D. The CDR3 spans 12 residues. V was pared by 0 bases and J by 13 bases, with 12 bases between. Germline V gives CDR1 SNHLY, CDR2 FYNNEI. DNA of the CDR3: TGTGCCAGCAGTGAAGCGAGGGAGGGAGGCACCTTC. Translated, it gives CASSEAREGGTF.